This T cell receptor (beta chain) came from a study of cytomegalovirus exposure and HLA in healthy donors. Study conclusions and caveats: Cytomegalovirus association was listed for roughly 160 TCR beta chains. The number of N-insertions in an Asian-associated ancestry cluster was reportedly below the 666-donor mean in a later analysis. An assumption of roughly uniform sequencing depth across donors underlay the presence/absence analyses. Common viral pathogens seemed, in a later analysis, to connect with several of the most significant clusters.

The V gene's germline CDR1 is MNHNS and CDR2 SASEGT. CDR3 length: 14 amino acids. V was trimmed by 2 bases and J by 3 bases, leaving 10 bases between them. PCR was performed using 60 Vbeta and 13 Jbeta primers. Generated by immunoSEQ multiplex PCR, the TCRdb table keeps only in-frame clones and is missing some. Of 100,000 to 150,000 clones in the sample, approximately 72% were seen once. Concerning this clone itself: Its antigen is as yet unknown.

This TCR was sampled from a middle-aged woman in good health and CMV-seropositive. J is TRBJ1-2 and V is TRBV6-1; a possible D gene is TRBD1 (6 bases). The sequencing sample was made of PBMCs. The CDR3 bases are TGTGCCAGCAGTGAAACGGCAGGGGACTATGGCTACACCTTC. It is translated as CASSETAGDYGYTF.